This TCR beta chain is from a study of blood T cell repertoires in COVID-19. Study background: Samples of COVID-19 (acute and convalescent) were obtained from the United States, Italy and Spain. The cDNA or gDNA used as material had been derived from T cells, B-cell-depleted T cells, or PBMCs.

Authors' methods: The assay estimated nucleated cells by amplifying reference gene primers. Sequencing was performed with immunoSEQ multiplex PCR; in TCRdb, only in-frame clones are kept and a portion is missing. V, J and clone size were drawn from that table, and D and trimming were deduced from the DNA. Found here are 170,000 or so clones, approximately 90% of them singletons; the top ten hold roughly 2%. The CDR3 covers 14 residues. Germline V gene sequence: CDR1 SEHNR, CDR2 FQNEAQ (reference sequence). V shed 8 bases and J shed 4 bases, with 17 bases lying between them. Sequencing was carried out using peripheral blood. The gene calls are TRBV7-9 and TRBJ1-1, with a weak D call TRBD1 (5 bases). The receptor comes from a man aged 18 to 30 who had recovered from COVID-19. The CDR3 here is CASSPQVAGTEAFF. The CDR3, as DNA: TGTGCCAGCTCTCCACAGGTCGCAGGCACTGAAGCTTTCTTT.